The following is a T cell receptor (beta chain) sequence with its context. This receptor's antigen is unknown. Within one base of it there is no much larger clone, and no base qualities were kept. The data originate from a study of blood T cell repertoires in COVID-19 (dated by TCRdb to 2020 to 2022). For context, the study as a whole: Collaborator samples came from the United States, Italy and Spain and covered acute and convalescent phases of COVID-19. The prospective study material was composed of cDNA or gDNA derived from T cells, B-cell-depleted T cells, or PBMCs. Deeply sampled blood TCRbeta repertoires from subjects exposed to, actively infected with, or recovered from COVID-19 were included in the dataset. The repertoires were released in a freely available public database meant as a resource for research on the immune response to SARS-CoV-2. Samples came from the ongoing ImmuneRACE study (first 160 participants) plus 1,254 subjects from 6 global collaborators. Nearly every sample came with metadata listing a de-identified subject ID, COVID-19 status, age in years and sex. Where available, HLA class I and class II types were taken from metadata supplied by the sample provider and were not determined by assay-based typing. What the authors observed across the whole study: The quantity of clinical and demographic metadata differed by source and by participant and was supplied without curation.

TCRbeta CDR3 regions were amplified from genomic DNA by means of the immunoSEQ Assay, a bias-controlled multiplex PCR. Per the authors' processing: Nucleated cell counts per sample were estimated from amplification of reference gene primers within the assay. To quantify the absolute abundance of each unique TCRbeta CDR3 rearrangement, sequence reads were collapsed and filtered. For each sample, productive Simpson clonality was calculated by taking the square root of Simpson's diversity index across productive rearrangements. TCRdb limited this immuneACCESS table to in-frame rearrangements with V and J called. A share of clones is missing; checked studies link under half to unresolved V genes, and the rest is unexplained. V and J calls and clone size come straight from that table; D and trimming were deduced from the DNA. The table for this sample lists approximately 260,000 clones; approximately 85% of them were counted only once. Clones ranked in the top ten supply more than 6.5% of the sample.

The CDR3 measures 15 amino acids from cysteine to phenylalanine. Only CDR3 DNA is held: 45 bases, read in frame from base 1. The junction shows trimming of 2 bases on V and 3 bases on J, and the gene matches do not reach 5 bases of it. Based on the germline V gene, the CDR1 and CDR2 sequences are MDHEN and SYDVKM. Enrolling through a virtual design, the prospective study's participants ranged in age from roughly 18 to 100 years and lived across 20 to 30 United States geographic areas. To assign participants to cohorts, the prospective study relied on clinical history that participants themselves reported in a screening survey and a study questionnaire. Exposed participants had been in contact with someone with a PCR-confirmed or clinician-diagnosed COVID-19 case within 2 weeks of study entry. In the prospective study, mobile phlebotomists collected whole blood, serum and a nasopharyngeal or oropharyngeal swab from each participant. Prospective study participants could optionally give additional blood draws and questionnaires over an approximately 2-month period. Blood samples from the prospective study were shipped frozen or at room temperature prior to DNA extraction.

The sequence derives from a woman aged 50 to 60 who had been exposed to COVID-19. Sequencing input: PBMCs or T cells enriched from blood (not recorded which). This chain joins TRBV28 to TRBJ2-7; 9 junctional bases match TRBD1. The CDR3 protein sequence reads: CASSLMGTGNYEQYF. The DNA sequence is as follows: TGTGCCAGCAGTTTAATGGGGACAGGGAACTACGAGCAGTACTTC.